Listed below are T cell receptor beta chains from one sample, sequenced in a study of blood T cell repertoires in COVID-19. The assay was immunoSEQ multiplex PCR, and TCRdb's table has in-frame clones only and misses some. This sample carries 200,000 to 300,000 clones, 84% of them seen once, and the ten largest clones take more than 1.5%. The source material was peripheral blood. These receptors were obtained from a woman in her thirties or forties who had recovered from COVID-19. The conserved cysteine and the conserved F or W are not part of the CDR3 here.

v_gene: TRBV30; j_gene: TRBJ2-3; CDR3aa: AWRYTGTDTQY
v_gene: TRBV6-1; j_gene: TRBJ2-7; CDR3aa: ASSEGTGGYEQY
v_gene: TRBV11-2; j_gene: TRBJ2-7; CDR3aa: ASSFLTLYEQY
v_gene: TRBV19; j_gene: TRBJ2-7; CDR3aa: ASSTGTGVYEQY
v_gene: TRBV13; j_gene: TRBJ2-5; CDR3aa: ASSLASVNTGKEETQY
v_gene: TRBV11-2; j_gene: TRBJ2-7; CDR3aa: ASSLETGWSYEQY
v_gene: TRBV27; j_gene: TRBJ1-2; CDR3aa: ASSFNQGLRGYT
v_gene: TRBV28; j_gene: TRBJ2-2; CDR3aa: ASSLSRPNTGELF
v_gene: TRBV10-3; j_gene: TRBJ1-1; CDR3aa: ATADRENTEAF
v_gene: TRBV6-5; j_gene: TRBJ1-5; CDR3aa: ASSGGTGFQPQH
v_gene: TRBV30; j_gene: TRBJ2-3; CDR3aa: AWSVMGRGDTQY
v_gene: TRBV9; j_gene: TRBJ1-1; CDR3aa: ASSVATGQGNTEAF
v_gene: TRBV2; j_gene: TRBJ2-3; CDR3aa: ASAWDRATTDTQY
v_gene: TRBV24-1; j_gene: TRBJ2-5; CDR3aa: ATSESENTQY
v_gene: TRBV29-1; j_gene: TRBJ2-7; CDR3aa: SVETPDRGDYEQY
v_gene: TRBV6-5; j_gene: TRBJ1-6; CDR3aa: ATGTWTQSPLH
v_gene: TRBV29-1; j_gene: TRBJ1-1; CDR3aa: SVEDPGVRTEAF
v_gene: TRBV5-1; j_gene: TRBJ1-4; CDR3aa: ASASRGDREEKLF
v_gene: TRBV3-1/TRBV3-2; j_gene: TRBJ1-2; CDR3aa: ASSQDLYGYT
v_gene: TRBV3-1/TRBV3-2; j_gene: TRBJ1-2; CDR3aa: ASRAGGGGYT
v_gene: TRBV27; j_gene: TRBJ1-5; CDR3aa: ASSLRQGALDQPQH
v_gene: TRBV27; j_gene: TRBJ1-6; CDR3aa: ASSLTGRSPLH
v_gene: TRBV28; j_gene: TRBJ2-5; CDR3aa: ASSSNRGLAGRETQY
v_gene: TRBV3-1/TRBV3-2; j_gene: TRBJ2-5; CDR3aa: ASSLRLAGDQETQY
v_gene: TRBV30; j_gene: TRBJ1-4; CDR3aa: AWSGGAGAPWKVPEANEKLF
v_gene: TRBV5-6; j_gene: TRBJ2-3; CDR3aa: ASTPFLGPNTQY
v_gene: TRBV30; j_gene: TRBJ2-7; CDR3aa: AWSDMYEQY
v_gene: TRBV19; j_gene: TRBJ2-5; CDR3aa: ASGGTSGYLGVGQY
v_gene: TRBV6-5; j_gene: TRBJ2-5; CDR3aa: ASSTRDRGLETQY
v_gene: TRBV28; j_gene: TRBJ2-7; CDR3aa: ASSLSRDPYEQY
v_gene: TRBV28; j_gene: TRBJ2-3; CDR3aa: ASTSGGAVDTQY
v_gene: TRBV19; j_gene: TRBJ1-5; CDR3aa: ASGWGDRETKPQH
v_gene: TRBV12-3/TRBV12-4; j_gene: TRBJ1-1; CDR3aa: ASSSHRNTEAF
v_gene: TRBV5-1; j_gene: TRBJ2-5; CDR3aa: ASSWSGGKIETQY
v_gene: TRBV30; j_gene: TRBJ1-1; CDR3aa: AWSPERAGAF
v_gene: TRBV24-1; j_gene: TRBJ2-5; CDR3aa: ATSDSQGFETQY
v_gene: TRBV10-3; j_gene: TRBJ1-4; CDR3aa: AITNWGGASATNEKLF
v_gene: TRBV15; j_gene: TRBJ2-3; CDR3aa: ATSSGIGDTQY
v_gene: TRBV28; j_gene: TRBJ2-1; CDR3aa: ASSLTGAGVEQF
v_gene: TRBV29-1; j_gene: TRBJ2-3; CDR3aa: SVEGYEGVDTQY
v_gene: TRBV7-9; j_gene: TRBJ2-5; CDR3aa: ASSRDRVGPGTQY
v_gene: TRBV6-6; j_gene: TRBJ2-1; CDR3aa: ASSYSGTGSNEQF
v_gene: TRBV4-1; j_gene: TRBJ2-5; CDR3aa: ASSQRDRTQETQY
v_gene: TRBV11-2; j_gene: TRBJ2-7; CDR3aa: ASSIQELWEQY
v_gene: TRBV6-5; j_gene: TRBJ2-1; CDR3aa: ASRRGESYNEQF